The 29 T cell receptor beta chains presented below share a single source sample, sequenced in a study of STAT3 mutations in large granular lymphocyte leukemia. General observations from the study: Every T-LGLL patient had at least one immunodominant TCRbeta clonotype.

Repertoires were generated with immunoSEQ multiplex PCR, while TCRdb's copy carries only in-frame clones and drops some. The sample comprises approximately 42,000 clones, roughly 77% of which are singletons, and around 0.39% rests with the top ten. These TCRs' antigens remain unknown. Sequencing was carried out using PBMCs. The receptors originated from a human donor with T large granular lymphocyte leukemia. Some clones in this sample may be carry-over from other donors' samples.

The V gene is TRBV28, the J gene TRBJ1-3; D may be TRBD1 (6 bases). Trimming took 3 bases from V and 4 from J, leaving 10 bases between them. CDR3 length equals 14 residues. Germline V gene sequence: CDR1 MDHEN, CDR2 SYDVKM. The DNA for the CDR3 is TGTGCCAGCAGTTTTGGGGGGCTCGGAAACACCATATATTTT. Translation gives CASSFGGLGNTIYF.

This clone was found once. CDR3 in amino acids: CASSQSGTGISTDTQYF. The CDR3 DNA reads as TGCGCCAGCAGTCAATCTGGGACAGGGATTAGCACAGATACGCAGTATTTT. The chain has TRBV23-1 and TRBJ2-3; 9 nucleotides align to TRBD1. TRBV23-1 is assigned to the ORF class and has an uncertain function. V lost 0 bases, J lost 0 bases, and 4 bases stayed unmatched. The length of the CDR3 is 17 residues.

J is TRBJ1-1 and V is TRBV27; D is perhaps TRBD1 (6 bases). This CDR3 contains 13 residues. Per germline, CDR1 MNHEY and CDR2 SMNVEV (reference sequence). V was trimmed by 5 bases and J by 2 bases, leaving 9 bases between them. The CDR3: CASSPRGNTEAFF. CDR3 DNA: TGTGCCAGCAGTCCCAGGGGTAACACTGAAGCTTTCTTT.

This chain links TRBV4-3 with TRBJ1-4; D uncertain. There are 15 residues in the CDR3. CDR1 and CDR2 from the germline V gene are LGHNA and YSLEER. Trimming removed 2 bases at V and 5 bases at J, with 12 bases between. CDR3 DNA: TGCGCCAGCAGCCAACGCCCGGTTGTGAATGAAAAACTGTTTTTT. Its protein product is CASSQRPVVNEKLFF.

This clone was seen only a few times. The rearrangement links TRBV5-8 to TRBJ2-3; D call uncertain. Germline CDR1 SGHTS, CDR2 YDEGEE. V was pared by 0 bases and J by 3 bases, with 11 bases between. The CDR3 runs to 15 residues. CDR3 residues: CASSLEGNPTDTQYF. For the CDR3, the DNA is TGTGCCAGCAGCTTGGAAGGGAACCCGACAGATACGCAGTATTTT.

V gene TRBV2 combines with J gene TRBJ2-5; possibly TRBD1 for D (5 bases). This CDR3 comprises 14 residues. Germline assignment: CDR1 SNHLY and CDR2 FYNNEI. Trimming took 11 bases from V and 2 from J, leaving 18 bases between them. Here the CDR3 reads CAVREGLGQETQYF. CDR3 coding DNA: TGTGCCGTCAGGGAAGGTTTGGGGCAAGAGACCCAGTACTTC.

V is TRBV12-5 and J is TRBJ2-1; 11 bases are shared with TRBD2. CDR3 length equals 15 residues. Germline CDR1 and CDR2: LGHNT and FRNRAP. Losses at the gene ends were 6 bases for V and 3 bases for J; bases not matched to a gene: 4. The CDR3 spells CASGSSGGFYNEQFF. Here the CDR3 DNA reads TGTGCTAGTGGGTCTAGCGGGGGGTTCTACAATGAGCAGTTCTTC.

This chain joins TRBV2 and TRBJ2-1, with unresolved D. The CDR3 runs to 11 residues. Trimming pared 7 bases from V and 7 bases from J, leaving 8 bases between. The V gene's germline CDR1 is SNHLY and CDR2 FYNNEI. CDR3 sequence: CASTPGNEQFF. The DNA for the CDR3 is TGTGCCAGCACCCCAGGTAATGAGCAGTTCTTC.

This clone was seen just once. The rearrangement uses TRBV7-9 and TRBJ2-5; a weak D match, TRBD1 (6 bases). Germline CDR1 and CDR2: SEHNR and FQNEAQ (reference sequence). The CDR3 consists of 17 residues. With 5 bases removed from V and 2 bases from J, the gap between germline ends came to 21 bases. Here the CDR3 DNA reads TGTGCCAGCAGCACCAGGGGCGGTTTAAAATCGCAAGAGACCCAGTACTTC. As protein: CASSTRGGLKSQETQYF.

The CDR3 DNA reads as TGTGCCAGCAGCTTAGTGGCAACTACTAGCTCCTATAATTCACCCCTCCACTTT. It codes for CASSLVATTSSYNSPLHF. The chain recombines TRBV7-9 with TRBJ1-6, with D unresolved. Trimming pared 1 base from V and 0 bases from J, leaving 13 bases between. Looked up from germline, CDR1 is SEHNR and CDR2 is FQNEAQ (reference sequence). The CDR3 is 18 amino acids.

The chain employs TRBV29-1 and TRBJ1-1; D may be TRBD1 (5 bases). The CDR3 spans 13 residues. The V end was cut by 4 bases, the J end by 1 base, with 10 bases between. The germline gives CDR1 SQVTM, CDR2 ANQGSEA. The CDR3: CSVAHGGNTEAFF. DNA for the CDR3: TGCAGCGTTGCCCATGGGGGGAACACTGAAGCTTTCTTT.

This chain joins TRBV27 and TRBJ2-3; D tentatively fits TRBD1 or TRBD2 (5 bases each). V gave up 2 bases and J gave up 1 base, with 7 bases separating them. The CDR3 extends over 14 amino acids. Germline CDR1 MNHEY, CDR2 SMNVEV (reference sequence). The CDR3 DNA is TGTGCCAGCAGTTTAGGGGGAGGCACAGATACGCAGTATTTT. Its translation is CASSLGGGTDTQYF.

This chain uses TRBV5-1 with TRBJ2-3, with a possible D match to TRBD2 (6 bases). Germline assignment: CDR1 SGHRS and CDR2 YFSETQ. The germline V and J ends were trimmed by 0 bases and 9 bases, with 11 bases remaining between them. The CDR3 loop spans 13 amino acids. Written as DNA, the CDR3 is TGCGCCAGCAGCTTGGAGGAGGGTTGGACGCAGTATTTT. Its translation: CASSLEEGWTQYF. Together with reference TRBV5-1 and TRBJ2-3, the CDR3 gives the full variable domain: KAGVTQTPRYLIKTRGQQVTLSCSPISGHRSVSWYQQTPGQGLQFLFEYFSETQRNKGNFPGRFSGRQFSNSRSEMNVSTLELGDSALYLCASSLEEGWTQYFGPGTRLTVL.

The rearrangement links TRBV7-2 to TRBJ2-2; D may correspond to TRBD1 or TRBD2 (6 bases each). Deletions cut 5 bases from V and 5 bases from J, with 12 bases between. The germline CDR1 and CDR2 sequences are SGHTA and FQGNSA. The CDR3 length is 14 residues. DNA of the CDR3: TGTGCCAGCAGCCTATGGGGGGCAACCGGGGAGCTGTTTTTT. Its protein is CASSLWGATGELFF.

The chain employs TRBV4-3 and TRBJ2-7; no reliable D call. Trimming cost V 1 base and J 2 bases, with 9 bases left between them. This CDR3 is built from 14 residues. Germline values: CDR1 LGHNA, CDR2 YSLEER. In DNA form, the CDR3 reads TGCGCCAGCAGCCAAGGCCTGGGTACCTACGAGCAGTACTTC. Its protein product is CASSQGLGTYEQYF.

This rearrangement joins TRBV5-4 to TRBJ1-2, with TRBD1 matching 9 bases. Germline V gene data show CDR1 as SGHNT and CDR2 as YYREEE (reference sequence). This CDR3 comprises 15 residues. J gave up 4 bases and V 4 bases, and 8 bases lay outside the gene matches. CDR3 sequence reads: CASSARQGVGYGYTF. CDR3 DNA sequence: TGTGCCAGCAGCGCAAGACAGGGGGTGGGCTATGGCTACACCTTC.

The chain couples TRBV28 to TRBJ2-1; a possible D gene is TRBD2 (5 bases). Trimming pared 6 bases from V and 5 bases from J, leaving 11 bases between. Per germline, CDR1 MDHEN and CDR2 SYDVKM. The CDR3 totals 13 residues. CDR3 protein: CASSLGLHNEQFF. The DNA of the CDR3 is TGTGCCAGCAGCCTAGGACTGCACAATGAGCAGTTCTTC. The whole variable domain, remainder taken from reference TRBV28 and TRBJ2-1, is DVKVTQSSRYLVKRTGEKVFLECVQDMDHENMFWYRQDPGLGLRLIYFSYDVKMKEKGDIPEGYSVSREKKERFSLILESASTNQTSMYLCASSLGLHNEQFFGPGTRLTVL.

The chain recombines TRBV10-3 with TRBJ2-3, with D possibly being TRBD2 (6 bases). Germline CDR1 ENHRY, CDR2 SYGVKD. The CDR3 loop spans 15 amino acids. Trimming shortened V by 7 bases and J by 6 bases, and 20 bases separated the two germline ends. As DNA, the CDR3 is TGTGCCATCAATATAGCGGACTCACGTGTGGATACGCAGTATTTT. This translates into CAINIADSRVDTQYF.

This rearrangement joins TRBV10-3 to TRBJ2-2; D remains unclear. Per the germline V gene, CDR1 is ENHRY and CDR2 is SYGVKD. The CDR3 loop spans 14 amino acids. The germline V and J ends were trimmed by 2 bases and 5 bases, with 9 bases remaining between them. The CDR3 DNA is TGTGCCATCAGTGAGGTCGTTATAACCGGGGAGCTGTTTTTT. This codes for CAISEVVITGELFF.

The V and J genes are TRBV6-5 and TRBJ2-5, with D possibly TRBD1 on 5 matching bases. This CDR3 is built from 13 residues. Deletions cut 6 bases from V and 5 bases from J, with 13 bases between. Per germline, CDR1 MNHEY and CDR2 SVGAGI. CDR3 nucleotides: TGTGCCAGCAGGGACATAGGCCGTGAGACCCAGTACTTC. Translated, it gives CASRDIGRETQYF.

This clone appeared once. The chain joins TRBV4-2 to TRBJ2-7; D gene uncertain. V lost 1 base and J lost 0, with 10 bases in between. Germline CDR1 LGHNA, CDR2 YNFKEQ. The CDR3 contains 15 residues. The CDR3 protein is CASSQGGPSSYEQYF. DNA of the CDR3: TGTGCCAGCAGCCAAGGAGGCCCAAGCTCCTACGAGCAGTACTTC.

This chain uses TRBV6-4 with TRBJ1-1; D may be TRBD1 (6 bases). CDR1 MRHNA and CDR2 SNTAGT come from the germline V gene. With 0 bases removed from V and 4 bases from J, the gap between germline ends came to 15 bases. CDR3 length: 16 residues. CDR3 protein: CASSDSSPRGVTEAFF. CDR3 nucleotide sequence: TGTGCCAGCAGTGACTCTTCGCCAAGGGGGGTCACTGAAGCTTTCTTT.

J is TRBJ1-6 and V is TRBV28; D remains ambiguous. The CDR3 spans 14 residues. V gave up 6 bases and J gave up 6 bases, with 12 bases separating them. Germline CDR1 reads MDHEN; CDR2 reads SYDVKM. CDR3 nucleotide sequence: TGTGCCAGCAGGCCGGACCTCGGTAATTCACCCCTCCACTTT. Its translation: CASRPDLGNSPLHF.

V is TRBV18 and J is TRBJ1-1; D remains unclear. Trimming removed 6 bases at V and 1 base at J, with 9 bases between. CDR3 length: 13 residues. Germline V gives CDR1 KGHSH, CDR2 LQKENI. This chain's CDR3 is CASSPTENTEAFF. The DNA of the CDR3 is TGTGCCAGCTCGCCGACGGAGAACACTGAAGCTTTCTTT.

The rearrangement uses TRBV2 and TRBJ1-2; 10 bases map to TRBD1. CDR1 is SNHLY, CDR2 FYNNEI, per germline. V was pared by 6 bases and J by 6 bases, with 7 bases of the junction left unmatched. CDR3 length: 14 amino acids. CDR3 residues: CASSVGQGWDGYTF. In nucleotides, the CDR3 is TGTGCCAGCAGCGTGGGACAGGGGTGGGATGGCTACACCTTC.

The chain employs TRBV5-1 and TRBJ2-7; 7 bases align to TRBD1. Trimming removed 1 base from V and 2 bases from J; junction bases left unmatched: 6. CDR3 length: 15 residues. Germline values: CDR1 SGHRS, CDR2 YFSETQ. The CDR3 nucleotides read TGCGCCAGCAGCTTGACCCGGGGACAGACCTACGAGCAGTACTTC. Translating gives CASSLTRGQTYEQYF.

The chain employs TRBV27 and TRBJ1-1; TRBD1 matches 8 bases. Looked up from germline, CDR1 is MNHEY and CDR2 is SMNVEV (reference sequence). This CDR3 has 17 amino acids. Germline trimming cut 7 bases from V and 0 bases from J; bases unmatched to any gene: 13. CDR3 in amino acids: CASKHFRTGRLNTEAFF. The CDR3 region has the DNA TGTGCCAGCAAACACTTTCGGACAGGGCGTTTGAACACTGAAGCTTTCTTT.

The V call is TRBV7-2, the J call TRBJ2-3; tentative D call: TRBD2 (6 bases). Looked up from germline, CDR1 is SGHTA and CDR2 is FQGNSA. V lost 4 bases to trimming and J lost 1 base, with 12 bases between them. This CDR3 has 15 residues. Here the CDR3 DNA reads TGTGCCAGCAGCTGGCCGGGACTTCGCACAGATACGCAGTATTTT. Protein sequence: CASSWPGLRTDTQYF.

This chain uses TRBV9 with TRBJ2-1, with D possibly being TRBD2 (7 bases). V lost 0 bases to trimming and J lost 6 bases, with 19 bases between them. The CDR3 totals 17 residues. Germline CDR1 and CDR2: SGDLS and YYNGEE. DNA for the CDR3: TGTGCCAGCAGCGTAGAGGGGGAGGGGCTCCCTTTCAATGAGCAGTTCTTC. Amino acids: CASSVEGEGLPFNEQFF.